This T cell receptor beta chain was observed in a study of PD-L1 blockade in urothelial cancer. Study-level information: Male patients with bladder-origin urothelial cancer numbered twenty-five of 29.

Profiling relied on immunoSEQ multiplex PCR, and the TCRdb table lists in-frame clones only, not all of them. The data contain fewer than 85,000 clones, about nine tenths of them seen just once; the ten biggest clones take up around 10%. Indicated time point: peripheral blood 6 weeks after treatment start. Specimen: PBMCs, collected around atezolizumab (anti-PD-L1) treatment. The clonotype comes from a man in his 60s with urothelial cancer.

CDR3 sequence: CAWSVSLPSGSDEQYF. CDR3 nucleotides: TGTGCCTGGAGTGTAAGCTTACCTAGCGGGAGCGACGAGCAGTACTTC. The chain employs TRBV30 and TRBJ2-7, with 10 bases that match TRBD2. The CDR3 totals 16 residues. Germline values: CDR1 GTSNPN, CDR2 SVGIG (reference sequence). Trimming took 0 bases from V and 5 from J; bases not matched to a gene: 10.